This T cell receptor beta chain originates from a study of metastatic and nonmetastatic thyroid tumors. This clone has ten or more counts. The junction and the germline gene differ at one end; a read error may be behind it. Other DNA sequences in this specimen translate into the identical CDR3. This CDR3 spans 15 amino acids. Germline-derived CDR1 and CDR2 are SGHRS and YFSETQ. In the authors' workflow: In papillary thyroid cancer, a distant-metastasis classifier was built using CDR3 differences across clinicopathological groups. TCRdb re-called the PCR reads with MiXCR. The V and J calls here are based on TCRdb, not the publication. The table lists roughly 21,000 clones, about a quarter of them singletons. Every patient was untreated before thyroid surgery.

This chain uses TRBV5-1 with TRBJ2-7; TRBD1 matches at 9 bases. Sequenced sample: blood. This TCR came from a female donor with papillary thyroid cancer or a benign thyroid nodule (not recorded which). Some clones in this sample may be carry-over from other donors' samples. The CDR3 DNA follows: TGCGCCAGCAGCTTATACGGGACAGGGCACTACGAGCAGTACTTT. Its protein product is CASSLYGTGHYEQYF.